A single TCR beta chain is shown here with its context. V shed 5 bases and J shed 5 bases, with 9 bases lying between them. Germline CDR1 SEHNR, CDR2 FQNEAQ (reference sequence). This CDR3 is 12 amino acids long. One entry per CDR3 protein, called by TCRdb with MiXCR from the 5' RACE reads. The table has around 130,000 distinct CDR3 sequences, 9.3% seen once. This record comes from a study of CD8 T cells in ankylosing spondylitis. The receptor's source is a male donor with ankylosing spondylitis or in good health (not recorded which). Sequenced input: blood, either unsorted or a sorted T cell fraction (not recorded which). The chain recombines TRBV7-9 with TRBJ1-1; D call uncertain. CDR3 coding DNA: TGTGCCAGCAGCGACGACTTAACTGAAGCTTTCTTT. It is translated as CASSDDLTEAFF.